This TCR beta chain was identified in a study of T-cell reconstitution after alpha-beta-depleted transplantation in children. Trimming took 0 bases from V and 2 from J, leaving 8 bases between them. CDR1 DFQATT and CDR2 SNEGSKA come from the germline V gene (reference sequence). This CDR3 comprises 14 residues. Overall study results and limits: One year post-transplant, T-cell counts and diversity were largely derived from T cells produced anew. Surviving recipient T cells and intrathymic progenitors accounted for some patients' high TCRbeta diversity at day 60.

For TCRbeta, the library was prepared with unique molecular identifiers. TCRdb fed the PCR reads into MiXCR, producing one record per CDR3 protein. The table has thousands of distinct CDR3 sequences, more than 15% seen once. This clonotype has more than one count but fewer than ten. What it binds is not known. The sequence derives from a male patient between 5 and 17 years old who had a stem cell transplant for acute myeloid leukemia, so the T cells may come from the graft donor. The sequences come from PBMCs, mostly from graft donor cells, collected 60 days after TCRalphabeta/CD19-depleted stem cell transplant. The rearrangement joins TRBV20-1 to TRBJ1-5; no reliable D call. CDR3 loop: CSARESAGNQPQHF. CDR3 DNA sequence: TGCAGTGCTAGAGAATCGGCGGGCAATCAGCCCCAGCATTTT.